The 22 T cell receptor beta chains below were found in one sample sequenced in a study of blood T cells in healthy people across ages. Sample-barcoded 5' priming and a J-beta primer mix drove a second PCR of roughly 6 to 12 cycles. TCRdb fed the 5' RACE reads into MiXCR, producing one record per CDR3 protein. This sample has 700,000 to 800,000 distinct CDR3 sequences; about 42% occur once, and the top ten carry approximately 22%. The specimen was blood. Source of these receptors: an older woman in good health.

The gene calls are TRBV20-1 and TRBJ2-5; D perhaps matches TRBD1 (6 bases). The CDR3 sequence is 13 residues long. V lost 2 bases and J lost 1, with 8 bases in between. CDR1 is DFQATT and CDR2 is SNEGSKA in the germline V gene (reference sequence). The CDR3 sequence: CSARRTAQETQYF. CDR3 sequence (DNA): TGCAGTGCTAGACGGACAGCCCAAGAGACCCAGTACTTC.

To note about this clonotype: Just one base apart from a much larger clone, this may be a read error. The chain recombines TRBV20-1 with TRBJ2-1; D possibly corresponds to TRBD2 (6 bases). The CDR3 has 13 amino acids. V shed 8 bases and J shed 13 bases, with 24 bases lying between them. CDR1 and CDR2 from the germline V gene are DFQATT and SNEGSKA (reference sequence). CDR3 in amino acids: CSTRQLAEETQFF. CDR3 DNA sequence: TGCAGTACTCGACAACTAGCAGAAGAGACCCAGTTCTTC.

The chain uses TRBV5-1 and TRBJ1-4; a possible D gene is TRBD1 (5 bases). The CDR3 loop spans 14 amino acids. The germline CDR1 and CDR2 sequences are SGHRS and YFSETQ. The V and J ends lost 1 base and 7 bases respectively, with 11 bases between them. The CDR3 reads CASSLMVRAEKLFF. For the CDR3, the DNA is TGCGCCAGCAGCTTGATGGTCAGGGCTGAAAAACTGTTTTTT.

This clonotype was seen ten or more times. This chain joins TRBV29-1 and TRBJ2-3, with a weak D call TRBD1 (5 bases). CDR3 size: 14 residues. Germline loops: CDR1 SQVTM, CDR2 ANQGSEA. V was cut by 2 bases and J by 1 base, with 10 bases left in between. In nucleotides, the CDR3 is TGCAGCGTTGAAAGGGGTGAGGGCACAGATACGCAGTATTTT. Amino acids: CSVERGEGTDTQYF.

This clonotype was counted between two and nine times. V is TRBV4-2 and J is TRBJ1-6, with D possibly matching TRBD1 (6 bases). Trimming removed 1 base from V and 10 bases from J, with 17 bases in between. In germline, CDR1 is LGHNA, CDR2 YNFKEQ. The length of the CDR3 is 16 residues. The DNA of the CDR3 is TGTGCCAGCAGCCAAGCACTGCAGGGGACTGGATCACCCCTCCACTTT. Its translation is CASSQALQGTGSPLHF.

The CDR3, as DNA: TGTGCCAGCAGCTTAGCGGGACAGGGGGGATATAGCAATCAGCCCCAGCATTTT. Translating gives CASSLAGQGGYSNQPQHF. The chain employs TRBV7-6 and TRBJ1-5, with 11 nucleotides matching TRBD1. The CDR3 consists of 18 residues. J gave up 0 bases and V 0 bases, and 4 bases lay outside the gene matches. Germline V gene lookup returns CDR1 SGHVS and CDR2 FNYEAQ.

V usage is TRBV10-2 and J usage is TRBJ2-4; D remains ambiguous. The J call may be wrong; the DNA end is better matched by TRBJ2-7. The germline gives CDR1 WSHSY, CDR2 SAAADI. CDR3 length equals 14 residues. CDR3 region: CASSEYGVGYEQYF. CDR3 DNA sequence: TGCGCCAGCAGTGAATATGGGGTGGGCTACGAGCAGTACTTC.

V gene TRBV21-1 combines with J gene TRBJ2-1; no check of the table's D call, TRBD2, against the DNA was made. TRBV21-1 is noted as a pseudogene. The CDR3 loop spans 16 amino acids. For the CDR3, the DNA is TGTGCCAGCAGCGACCCAAGAAGCGGGAGACGGGATGAGCAGTTCTTC. Its protein product is CASSDPRSGRRDEQFF.

With regard to this clonotype: At one end the junction does not follow the germline gene, possibly because of a read error. This chain links TRBV12-3 or TRBV12-4 with TRBJ2-5, with D possibly being TRBD2 (7 bases). The CDR3 runs 14 residues. CDR3 DNA: TGTGCCAGCAGTTTGGGAGGGGGGCAAGAGACCCGGTACTTC. Translation gives CASSLGGGQETRYF.

This clonotype was found many times. The chain links TRBV20-1 to TRBJ2-7; a weak D match, TRBD1 (5 bases). Germline assignment: CDR1 DFQATT and CDR2 SNEGSKA (reference sequence). V gave up 6 bases and J gave up 5 bases, with 11 bases separating them. The CDR3 has 11 residues. CDR3 in DNA: TGCAGTGCCCGGACAACGGACGAGCAGTACTTC. It codes for CSARTTDEQYF.

The V call is TRBV3-1, the J call TRBJ2-1; 13 bases map to TRBD2. The CDR3 is made up of 17 amino acids. Per the germline V gene, CDR1 is LGHDT and CDR2 is YNNKEL (reference sequence). After removal of 5 bases from V and 6 bases from J, the junction contained 10 bases not matched to a gene. The CDR3 DNA is TGTGCCAGCAGCTTTAGACCCGGGACTAGCGGGACCAATGAGCAGTTCTTC. This translates into CASSFRPGTSGTNEQFF.

This clonotype was observed a single time. The rearrangement links TRBV27 to TRBJ2-1, with 7 nucleotides matching TRBD2. Per germline, CDR1 MNHEY and CDR2 SMNVEV (reference sequence). Germline trimming cut 5 bases from V and 9 bases from J; bases unmatched to any gene: 10. The CDR3 length is 14 residues. In DNA form, the CDR3 reads TGTGCCAGCAGTCCAATACCAGCTAGCGGTGAGCAGTTCTTC. The encoded protein is CASSPIPASGEQFF.

CDR3 residues: CASSQAQNQPQHF. The CDR3 DNA follows: TGTGCCAGCAGCCAAGCCCAGAATCAGCCCCAGCATTTT. This chain uses TRBV4-2 with TRBJ1-5, with no clear D. The length of the CDR3 is 13 residues. The germline V and J ends were trimmed by 1 base and 4 bases, with 5 bases remaining between them. Germline V gene lookup returns CDR1 LGHNA and CDR2 YNFKEQ.

This clonotype was counted many times. The genes are TRBV19 and TRBJ2-1; 10 bases match TRBD2. The ends lost 4 bases at V and 2 bases at J; junction bases unmatched: 5. Germline V gives CDR1 LNHDA, CDR2 SQIVND (reference sequence). The CDR3 totals 16 residues. The DNA of the CDR3 is TGTGCCAGTAGTAGGTTTAGCGGGGGGCCCTACAATGAGCAGTTCTTC. Translating gives CASSRFSGGPYNEQFF.

The genes are TRBV7-2 and TRBJ2-5, with 7 bases lining up with TRBD1. The junction had 7 bases not matched to a gene; V was cut back by 1 base and J by 5 bases. This CDR3 is built from 15 residues. Germline V lookup: CDR1 SGHTA, CDR2 FQGNSA. This CDR3 is CASSLEQGQVETQYF. The CDR3, as DNA: TGTGCCAGCAGCTTAGAACAGGGGCAGGTGGAGACCCAGTACTTC.

The chain recombines TRBV4-2 with TRBJ2-3, with 9 bases lining up with TRBD2. The length of the CDR3 is 17 residues. With 4 bases clipped from V and 4 bases from J, the junction kept 12 bases outside the gene matches. Germline CDR1 and CDR2: LGHNA and YNFKEQ. CDR3 sequence reads: CASSPHGASGVADTQYF. Written as DNA, the CDR3 is TGTGCCAGCAGCCCCCACGGGGCTAGCGGGGTCGCAGATACGCAGTATTTT.

The CDR3 DNA sequence: TGTGCCAGCAGCGCGCAGGGTTGGGAAGCTTTCTTT. Amino acid sequence: CASSAQGWEAFF. The V call is TRBV7-2, the J call TRBJ1-1; TRBD1 is a possible D gene (5 bases). Germline loops: CDR1 SGHTA, CDR2 FQGNSA. This CDR3 contains 12 residues. Between the trimmed V and J ends, which lost 5 bases and 8 bases, there was a span of 12 bases.

This clonotype showed up many times. The CDR3 DNA is TGCGCCAGCAGCCAAGATCGTAGGGTGGGAGCTGAGCAGTTCTTC. The encoded protein is CASSQDRRVGAEQFF. The V and J genes are TRBV4-3 and TRBJ2-1, with D maybe TRBD2 (5 bases). Germline V CDR1 and CDR2: LGHNA, YSLEER. The CDR3 consists of 15 residues. The V and J ends lost 0 bases and 9 bases respectively, with 15 bases between them.

The chain has TRBV6-5 and TRBJ1-2; D possibly corresponds to TRBD1 (5 bases). V was trimmed by 2 bases and J by 4 bases, leaving 14 bases between them. CDR1 MNHEY and CDR2 SVGAGI come from the germline V gene. CDR3 length equals 15 residues. CDR3 nucleotides: TGTGCCAGCAGTTACAGCAGGTTTGGGGGCTATGGCTACACCTTC. This gives the protein CASSYSRFGGYGYTF.

This clonotype was seen a handful of times. The rearrangement uses TRBV14 and TRBJ2-5; 7 bases align to TRBD1. CDR3 length equals 16 residues. J was trimmed by 2 bases and V by 0 bases; bases with no gene match: 6. Per germline, CDR1 SGHDN and CDR2 FVKESK. CDR3 protein: CASSQDTGDHQETQYF. The CDR3 region has the DNA TGTGCCAGCAGCCAAGACACAGGGGACCATCAAGAGACCCAGTACTTC.

The rearrangement uses TRBV6-2 or TRBV6-3 and TRBJ2-1, with 7 bases fitting TRBD2. This CDR3 has 15 amino acids. Trimming removed 6 bases from V and 6 bases from J; junction bases left unmatched: 11. Germline-derived CDR1 and CDR2 are MNHEY and SVGEGT. Here the CDR3 DNA reads TGTGCCAGCAGCTTGCTAGCGGACTGGCTCAATGAGCAGTTCTTC. It yields the protein CASSLLADWLNEQFF.

This clonotype appeared a few times. DNA of the CDR3: TGTGCCACCAAGGGAACCTACAATGAGCAGTTCTTC. As protein: CATKGTYNEQFF. V and J are TRBV24-1 and TRBJ2-1, with D unclear. The CDR3 covers 12 residues. The V gene lost 8 bases and the J gene lost 2 bases, with 6 bases spanning the gap. From germline, CDR1 is KGHDR and CDR2 SFDVKD.